One sample yielded the 5 T cell receptor beta chains listed below, sequenced in a study of PD-1 blockade in classical Hodgkin lymphoma. Each patient's relapse followed autologous stem cell transplantation, and brentuximab vedotin exposure varied. Sequencing was performed with immunoSEQ multiplex PCR; in TCRdb, only in-frame clones are kept and a portion is missing. The sample lists more than 90,000 clones, approximately 90% occurring once. The sequencing here drew on peripheral blood mononuclear cells (PBMCs), taken before the second cycle of nivolumab. The source of these receptors is a human donor with classical Hodgkin lymphoma.

This CDR3 reads CASSRQGGWGQYF. CDR3 DNA: TGTGCCAGCAGCCGACAGGGCGGTTGGGGGCAGTACTTC. The chain links TRBV7-9 to TRBJ2-7; 7 bases are shared with TRBD1. Trimming at V came to 5 bases and at J to 9 bases, leaving 10 bases not matched to a gene. Germline CDR1 reads SEHNR; CDR2 reads FQNEAQ (reference sequence). The CDR3 is 13 residues long.

The rearrangement joins TRBV9 to TRBJ2-3; a possible D gene is TRBD1 (5 bases). There are 14 residues in the CDR3. The V gene's germline CDR1 is SGDLS and CDR2 YYNGEE. V was cut by 0 bases and J by 3 bases, with 8 bases left in between. The CDR3 DNA reads TGTGCCAGCAGCGTAGTAGCAGGGACAGATACGCAGTATTTT. Translated, it gives CASSVVAGTDTQYF.

This clone has more than one count but fewer than ten. One end of the junction varies from germline; a read error may be responsible. J is TRBJ1-5 and V is TRBV6-1; D gene uncertain. Germline values: CDR1 MNHNS, CDR2 SASEGT. The CDR3 loop spans 12 amino acids. The CDR3 nucleotides are TGTGCCAGCAGGGAAGGGAAGCAGCCCCAGCATTTT. This translates into CASREGKQPQHF.

The chain employs TRBV19 and TRBJ1-2; 8 bases agree with TRBD1. The trim removed 6 bases at V and 4 bases at J, leaving 7 bases unmatched. Germline loops: CDR1 LNHDA, CDR2 SQIVND (reference sequence). There are 14 residues in the CDR3. CDR3 protein: CASRTGAAGYGYTF. CDR3 sequence (DNA): TGTGCCAGTAGGACAGGGGCGGCGGGCTATGGCTACACCTTC.

This chain uses TRBV7-9 with TRBJ2-3; the match to TRBD1 covers 8 bases. After removal of 2 bases from V and 4 bases from J, the junction contained 2 bases not matched to a gene. Germline V gene lookup returns CDR1 SEHNR and CDR2 FQNEAQ (reference sequence). The CDR3 covers 14 residues. The CDR3 loop reads CASSLTQGADTQYF. The CDR3 nucleotides read TGTGCCAGCAGCTTAACACAGGGGGCAGATACGCAGTATTTT.